This T cell receptor (beta chain) is from a study of T-cell reconstitution after alpha-beta-depleted transplantation in children (dated by TCRdb to 2016 to 2018). Some background on the complete study: Using TCR repertoire profiling, the study quantitatively followed how T-cell immune reconstitution unfolded in children after TCRalphabeta/CD19-depleted allogeneic hematopoietic cell transplantation. Summary of the overall study and its limitations: In some patients, the high TCRbeta diversity seen at day 60 was put down to recipient T cells and intrathymic progenitors that had survived conditioning. The frequencies of hyperexpanded clones fell over the following months, and after one year, T-cell counts and TCRbeta diversity were mostly attributed to newly produced T cells. About two months after transplant, the apparently early recovery of alphabetaT-cell counts reportedly depended on just several hundred clones that had expanded rapidly and came from non-depleted graft cells.

Preparation of the library involved PCR. For sequencing, an Illumina HiSeq 2500 was employed. TCR libraries were prepared with molecular barcoding, using unique molecular identifiers to normalize TCRbeta repertoire quantification. TCRdb ran its own pipeline on the public reads, namely fastp trimming at Q25 and MiXCR clone calling, and kept in-frame beta chains. Each CDR3 protein gets just one entry, which takes the most common genes and DNA from the rows behind it. In this sample the table shows 350,000 to 500,000 distinct CDR3 sequences, roughly 44% of which occur a single time. The biggest ten clones account for approximately 30% of the sample. Details on this clonotype: The antigen it binds to is not known. Base qualities are not recorded, but no much larger clone differs from it by a single base.

Taken with the paper, the label for treatment or condition translates to: allogeneic hematopoietic cell transplantation with graft depleted of TCRalphabeta T cells and CD19 B cells. The children who served as transplant recipients had been given grafts of TCRalphabeta/CD19-depleted allogeneic hematopoietic cells. According to the germline V gene, CDR1 reads SGHDT and CDR2 reads YYEEEE. Deletion took 1 base off V and 0 bases off J, with a span of 11 bases between the germline ends. The CDR3 has 16 amino acids, counting the end cysteine and phenylalanine. The read is trimmed to its CDR3 DNA, 48 bases read in frame from base 1.

This TCR derives from a girl aged 2 to 10 with aplastic anemia, due to receive a stem cell transplant. The chain is made from TRBV5-6 and TRBJ1-3, with TRBD1 as a weak D call on 5 bases. This specimen consisted of PBMCs, obtained before TCRalphabeta/CD19-depleted stem cell transplant. At the DNA level, the sequence is TGTGCCAGCAGCTTGCAGGGCCGCTACTCTGGAAACACCATATATTTT. Translated, it reads CASSLQGRYSGNTIYF.